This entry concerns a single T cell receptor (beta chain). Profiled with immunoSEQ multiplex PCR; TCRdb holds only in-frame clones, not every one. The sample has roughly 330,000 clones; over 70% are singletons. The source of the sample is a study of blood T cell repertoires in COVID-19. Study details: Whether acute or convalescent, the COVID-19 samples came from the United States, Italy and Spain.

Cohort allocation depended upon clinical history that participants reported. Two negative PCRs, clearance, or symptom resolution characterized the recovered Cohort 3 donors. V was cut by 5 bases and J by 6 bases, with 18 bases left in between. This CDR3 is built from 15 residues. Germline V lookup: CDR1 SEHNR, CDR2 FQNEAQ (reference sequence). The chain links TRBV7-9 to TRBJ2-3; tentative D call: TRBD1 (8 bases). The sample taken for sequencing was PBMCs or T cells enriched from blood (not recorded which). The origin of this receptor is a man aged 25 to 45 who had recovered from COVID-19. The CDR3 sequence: CASSARGQGGDTQYF. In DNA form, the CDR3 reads TGTGCCAGCAGCGCCCGTGGACAGGGAGGGGATACGCAGTATTTT. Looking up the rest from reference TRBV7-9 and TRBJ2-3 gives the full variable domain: DTGVSQNPRHKITKRGQNVTFRCDPISEHNRLYWYRQTLGQGPEFLTYFQNEAQLEKSRLLSDRFSAERPKGSFSTLEIQRTEQGDSAMYLCASSARGQGGDTQYFGPGTRLTVL.